What follows describes a single T cell receptor beta chain. V lost 0 bases and J lost 3; bases outside the gene matches: 4. The CDR3 length is 15 residues. The germline gives CDR1 SEHNR, CDR2 FQNEAQ (reference sequence). This entry is derived from a study of OX40 agonist ivuxolimab in advanced cancers. The wider study: The study gave patients intravenous ivuxolimab at 0.01 to 10 mg/kg every 2 weeks.

TCRdb keeps only in-frame clones here, not all; method: immunoSEQ multiplex PCR. Here the sample spans tens of thousands of clones, roughly 85% being singletons. The sequence came from an adult with an advanced solid tumor such as melanoma, head and neck, liver or kidney cancer. The gene calls are TRBV7-9 and TRBJ2-5; 7 bases are a match to TRBD1. The material sequenced was CD4+ or CD8+ T cells sorted from blood, taken in a trial of the OX40 agonist ivuxolimab. The CDR3 sequence: CASSLAITGEETQYF. CDR3 nucleotides: TGTGCCAGCAGCTTAGCGATCACAGGGGAAGAGACCCAGTACTTC.